These T cell receptor beta chains were read from a single sample in a study of OX40 agonist ivuxolimab in advanced cancers. Method: immunoSEQ multiplex PCR; TCRdb's copy keeps in-frame clones and lacks some. The repertoire includes about 92,000 clones, 75% to 95% of them detected once, and around 0.3% sits in the top ten. The material was CD4+ or CD8+ T cells sorted from blood, obtained in a trial of the OX40 agonist ivuxolimab. These receptors originate from an adult with an advanced solid tumor such as melanoma, head and neck, liver or kidney cancer. Each CDR3 is given with its conserved first and last residue. The D gene is left open where the match is weak. Size values are once, few and many counts, or a class for expanded clones, and some rows have none.

cdr3_nt | cdr3_aa | clone_size | j_call | d_call | v_call
TGTGCCAGCAGCCCCCTGGCCGCGGGAGTGGGGGAGCAGTACTTC | CASSPLAAGVGEQYF | . | TRBJ2-7 | TRBD2 | TRBV7-2
TGTGCCAGTAGTATAAAGGGCGGGATTGGAGGGAGCAATCAGCCCCAGCATTTT | CASSIKGGIGGSNQPQHF | . | TRBJ1-5 | . | TRBV19
TGTGCCAGCAGCCTGGGACAGGGGCGCAATCAGCCCCAGCATTTT | CASSLGQGRNQPQHF | . | TRBJ1-5 | TRBD1 | TRBV6-1
TGTGCCAGCAGCCCATTCCAGACTGCTGGAAACACCATATATTTT | CASSPFQTAGNTIYF | . | TRBJ1-3 | . | TRBV28
TGTGCCAGCAGCCAACTAGCGGGAGCTTACAATGAGCAGTTCTTC | CASSQLAGAYNEQFF | . | TRBJ2-1 | TRBD2 | TRBV7-2
TGTGCCAGCAGCAAGCGAGGCGGGGAGACCCAGTACTTC | CASSKRGGETQYF | . | TRBJ2-5 | . | TRBV11-1
TGTGCCAGCAGCCACCAATCACAGGGAACCCCTTACGAGCAGTACTTC | CASSHQSQGTPYEQYF | . | TRBJ2-7 | . | TRBV4-2
TGTGCCAGCACCCTGACAGGGGCAACTAATGAAAAACTGTTTTTT | CASTLTGATNEKLFF | . | TRBJ1-4 | TRBD1 | TRBV28
TGTGCCAGTAGTATAGCGGGTAGCGGGACACGAAGCTACGAGCAGTACTTC | CASSIAGSGTRSYEQYF | . | TRBJ2-7 | TRBD2 | TRBV19
TGTGCCAGCAGCTCCACAGGGGACAGTAGCACAGATACGCAGTATTTT | CASSSTGDSSTDTQYF | once | TRBJ2-3 | TRBD1 | TRBV7-9
TGCAGCGTTGGGGGGACTAGCCGTGAGCAGTTCTTC | CSVGGTSREQFF | . | TRBJ2-1 | TRBD2 | TRBV29-1
TGTGCCAGCAGCTTAGGGGCTAGCGGGATTACAAATGAGCAGTTCTTC | CASSLGASGITNEQFF | . | TRBJ2-1 | TRBD2 | TRBV7-8
TGTGCCAGCAGACTAGAAGGACAGTTGAACACTGAAGCTTTCTTT | CASRLEGQLNTEAFF | . | TRBJ1-1 | . | TRBV11-3
TGCGCCAGCAGCTTGGCGGGACTCACCTACGAGCAGTACTTC | CASSLAGLTYEQYF | . | TRBJ2-7 | . | TRBV5-1
TGTGCCAGCAGCGTAGGGGACAGGCCATCCCGAGGAAACACCATATATTTT | CASSVGDRPSRGNTIYF | . | TRBJ1-3 | TRBD1 | TRBV9
TGTGCCAGCAGTTCGGGGCCTAATGAAAAACTGTTTTTT | CASSSGPNEKLFF | once | TRBJ1-4 | . | TRBV5-4
TGTGCCAGCAGCTTTAAAGACCGCCCAGATACGCAGTATTTT | CASSFKDRPDTQYF | . | TRBJ2-3 | . | TRBV5-6
TGTGCCAGCACCGTAGGGGGAGGGGGTTCCTACGAGCAGTACTTC | CASTVGGGGSYEQYF | . | TRBJ2-7 | . | TRBV2
TGTGCCAGCAGCTTAACACTAGCGGGGCTGCATACGCAGTATTTT | CASSLTLAGLHTQYF | once | TRBJ2-3 | TRBD2 | TRBV7-2
TGTGCCAGCAGCTTGGGTACGACTACAAATTACAATGAGCAGTTCTTC | CASSLGTTTNYNEQFF | . | TRBJ2-1 | . | TRBV5-8
TGTGCCAGCAGCTCCTTCGCGGGACTAGGGGCTGATGAGCAGTTCTTC | CASSSFAGLGADEQFF | once | TRBJ2-1 | TRBD2 | TRBV7-8
TGTGCCAGCAGCGGCGGGACGGGGAGCTCCTACAATGAGCAGTTCTTC | CASSGGTGSSYNEQFF | . | TRBJ2-1 | . | TRBV7-3
TGCGCCAGCAGCCAGACCGGGACCCCCGGGGAAAAACTGTTTTTT | CASSQTGTPGEKLFF | . | TRBJ1-4 | . | TRBV4-3
TGTGCCAGCTCACCCGGGACGGGCACGTATACGCAGTATTTT | CASSPGTGTYTQYF | once | TRBJ2-3 | . | TRBV18
TGTGCCAGCAGCTTAAGTGCGGGAGGGTTCGGTGAGCAGTTCTTC | CASSLSAGGFGEQFF | . | TRBJ2-1 | TRBD2 | TRBV7-3
TGTGCCAGCAGCTCGGGGCTATACACAGATACGCAGTATTTT | CASSSGLYTDTQYF | . | TRBJ2-3 | . | TRBV7-2
TGTGCCAGTAAGGTGGGACATTCGGCTAACGAGCAGTACTTC | CASKVGHSANEQYF | . | TRBJ2-7 | . | TRBV19
TGTGCCAGCAGCTTAAGGGGGCGCACAGATACGCAGTATTTT | CASSLRGRTDTQYF | . | TRBJ2-3 | . | TRBV7-3
TGTGCCAGCACCGAAGCCCGAGGGAGGTGGCAGCAGTACTTC | CASTEARGRWQQYF | . | TRBJ2-7 | . | TRBV21-1
TGTGCCAGCAGTGGCCCCTCAGGGGGCGATTATAGCAATCAGCCCCAGCATTTT | CASSGPSGGDYSNQPQHF | . | TRBJ1-5 | TRBD1 | TRBV28
TGTGCCAGTAATATAGCCCCGGGAGGAGAAAGTTTGAATCAGCCCCAGCATTTT | CASNIAPGGESLNQPQHF | . | TRBJ1-5 | . | TRBV19
TGTGCCAGCAGTACCCGGACAGGGTGGGAGACCCAGTACTTC | CASSTRTGWETQYF | . | TRBJ2-5 | TRBD1 | TRBV27
TGTGCCAGCAGGAGGACAGGGGACGCGAACACCGGGGAGCTGTTTTTT | CASRRTGDANTGELFF | . | TRBJ2-2 | TRBD1 | TRBV5-5
TGTGCCAGCAGCCCTCGGACCCTGCGCGAGCAGTACTTC | CASSPRTLREQYF | . | TRBJ2-7 | . | TRBV9
TGTGCCAGCAGCCGGACAGGGCAGTATGGCTACACCTTC | CASSRTGQYGYTF | . | TRBJ1-2 | TRBD1 | TRBV7-9
TGTGCCAGCAGCGTAGCATCTGGGAAAGAGACCCAGTACTTC | CASSVASGKETQYF | . | TRBJ2-5 | . | TRBV9
TGTGCCAGCAGCCCGAAAGATACGCAGTATTTT | CASSPKDTQYF | . | TRBJ2-3 | . | TRBV7-9
TGTGCCAGCAGCCAAGATCAACTAGCGGGAGTGAATGAGCAGTTCTTC | CASSQDQLAGVNEQFF | . | TRBJ2-1 | TRBD2 | TRBV4-2
TGTGCCAGCAGCACCGGGACTAGCGGGACATCAAATGAGCAGTTCTTC | CASSTGTSGTSNEQFF | . | TRBJ2-1 | TRBD2 | TRBV7-2
TGTGCCAGTAGTCGTCAGGGGCGGAACACTGAAGCTTTCTTT | CASSRQGRNTEAFF | once | TRBJ1-1 | . | TRBV19
TGTGCCAGCAGCTTAGTCAGTATCCTGGGTGATGAGCAGTTCTTC | CASSLVSILGDEQFF | . | TRBJ2-1 | . | TRBV11-2